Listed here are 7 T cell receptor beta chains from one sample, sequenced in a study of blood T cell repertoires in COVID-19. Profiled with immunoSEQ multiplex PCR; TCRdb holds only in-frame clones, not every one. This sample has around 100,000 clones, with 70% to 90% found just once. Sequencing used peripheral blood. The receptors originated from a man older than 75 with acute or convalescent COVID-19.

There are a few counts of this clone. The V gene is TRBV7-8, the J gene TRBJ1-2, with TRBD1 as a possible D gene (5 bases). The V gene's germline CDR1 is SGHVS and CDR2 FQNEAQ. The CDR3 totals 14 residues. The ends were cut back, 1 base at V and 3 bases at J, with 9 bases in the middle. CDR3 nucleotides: TGTGCCAGCAGCTTAGGCCCAGGGTACTATGGCTACACCTTC. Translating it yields CASSLGPGYYGYTF.

In nucleotides, the CDR3 is TGTGCCAGCAGTGATGAGAAGCAGAACACCGGGGAGCTGTTTTTT. Translating gives CASSDEKQNTGELFF. The V gene is TRBV2, the J gene TRBJ2-2; no clear D gene. The germline V and J ends were trimmed by 3 bases and 1 base, with 9 bases remaining between them. The CDR3 has 15 amino acids. From germline, CDR1 is SNHLY and CDR2 FYNNEI.

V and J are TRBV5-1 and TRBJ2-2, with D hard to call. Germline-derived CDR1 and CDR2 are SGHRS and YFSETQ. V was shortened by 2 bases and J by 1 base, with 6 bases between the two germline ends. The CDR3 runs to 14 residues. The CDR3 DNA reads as TGCGCCAGCAGCTTCACGGGGAACACCGGGGAGCTGTTTTTT. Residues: CASSFTGNTGELFF.

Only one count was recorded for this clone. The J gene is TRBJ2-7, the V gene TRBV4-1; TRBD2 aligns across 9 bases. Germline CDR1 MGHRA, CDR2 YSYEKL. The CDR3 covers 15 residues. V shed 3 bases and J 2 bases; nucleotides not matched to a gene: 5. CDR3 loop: CASSQGSGRPYEQYF. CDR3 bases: TGCGCCAGCAGCCAGGGAAGCGGGAGGCCCTACGAGCAGTACTTC.

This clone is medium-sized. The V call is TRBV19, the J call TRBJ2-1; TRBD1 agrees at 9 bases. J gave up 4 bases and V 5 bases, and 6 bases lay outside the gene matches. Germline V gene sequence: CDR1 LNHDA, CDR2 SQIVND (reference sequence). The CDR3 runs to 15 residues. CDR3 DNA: TGTGCCAGTAGTCCGGGACAGGGCATTTACAATGAGCAGTTCTTC. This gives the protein CASSPGQGIYNEQFF.

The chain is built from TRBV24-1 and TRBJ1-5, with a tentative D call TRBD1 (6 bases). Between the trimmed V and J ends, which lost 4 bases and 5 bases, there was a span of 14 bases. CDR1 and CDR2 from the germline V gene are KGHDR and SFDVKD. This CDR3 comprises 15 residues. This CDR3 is CATSETGTKDQPQHF. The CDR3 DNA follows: TGTGCCACCAGTGAAACCGGGACAAAAGATCAGCCCCAGCATTTT.

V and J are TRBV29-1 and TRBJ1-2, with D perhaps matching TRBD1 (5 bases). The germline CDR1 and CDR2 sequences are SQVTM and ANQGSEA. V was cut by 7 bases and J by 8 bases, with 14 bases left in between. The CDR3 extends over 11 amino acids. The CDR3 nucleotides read TGCAGCGCCGAGGCAGGGAAGGGCTACACCTTC. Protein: CSAEAGKGYTF.